Sequencing of this TCR beta chain was carried out in a study of blood T cell repertoires in COVID-19. In the study overall: Acute-phase and convalescent COVID-19 samples originated in the United States, Italy and Spain. T cells, B-cell-depleted T cells, or PBMCs provided the cDNA or gDNA that served as material.

As originally analysed: The authors estimated nucleated cell counts from reference gene primer amplification. The method was immunoSEQ multiplex PCR; TCRdb's version includes in-frame clones alone and lacks a portion of them. V, J and clone size are taken as reported in that table, and D and trimming were inferred from the DNA itself. Among approximately 86,000 clones listed, nearly 90% were seen once. The CDR3 totals 15 residues. CDR1 and CDR2 (germline): SGHRS, YFSETQ. The trim removed 3 bases at V and 10 bases at J, leaving 7 bases unmatched. The sequenced material came from peripheral blood. This chain joins TRBV5-1 and TRBJ2-1, with 13 positions matching TRBD2. The receptor was isolated from a man aged 50 to 59 with acute or convalescent COVID-19. The CDR3 DNA reads TGCGCCAGCAGCTCCGGACTAGCGGGGGCCCGGGAGCAGTTCTTC. Its translation is CASSSGLAGAREQFF.